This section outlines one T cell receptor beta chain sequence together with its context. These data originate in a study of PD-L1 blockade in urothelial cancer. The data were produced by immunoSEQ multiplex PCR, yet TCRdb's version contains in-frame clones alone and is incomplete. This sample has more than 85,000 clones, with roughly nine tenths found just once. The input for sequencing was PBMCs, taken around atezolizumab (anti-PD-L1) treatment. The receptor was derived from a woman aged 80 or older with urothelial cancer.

Here the CDR3 reads CASTETGGIANTEAFF. The CDR3 DNA follows: TGTGCCAGTACGGAGACAGGGGGTATAGCAAACACTGAAGCTTTCTTT. This chain joins TRBV19 and TRBJ1-1, with 9 bases lining up with TRBD1. The germline CDR1 and CDR2 sequences are LNHDA and SQIVND (reference sequence). J lost 2 bases, V lost 7 bases, and 11 bases had no gene match. The CDR3 contains 16 residues.